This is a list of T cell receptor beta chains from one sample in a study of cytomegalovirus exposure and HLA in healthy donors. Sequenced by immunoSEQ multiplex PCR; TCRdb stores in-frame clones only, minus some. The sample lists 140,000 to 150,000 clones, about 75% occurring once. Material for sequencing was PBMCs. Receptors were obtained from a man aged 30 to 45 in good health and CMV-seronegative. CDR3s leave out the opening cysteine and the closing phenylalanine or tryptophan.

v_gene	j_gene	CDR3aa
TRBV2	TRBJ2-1	ASSEEGAGGPNEQF
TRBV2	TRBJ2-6	ASSSLTAGANGLT
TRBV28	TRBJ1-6	ASRLQGANSPLH
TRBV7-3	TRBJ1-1	ASSQSGLMNTEAF
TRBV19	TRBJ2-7	ASSTGTGVIYEQY
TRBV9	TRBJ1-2	ASSRDSYGYT
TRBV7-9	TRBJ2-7	SSSSTRRSGRDEQY
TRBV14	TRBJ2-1	ASSQIGGLRGDEQF
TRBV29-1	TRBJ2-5	SVRTGATKETQY
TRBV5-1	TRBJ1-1	ASRDPGHPGSAGEAF
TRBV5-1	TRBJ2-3	ASSPGQGKDTQY
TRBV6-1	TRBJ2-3	ASRRRTDTQY
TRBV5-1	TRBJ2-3	ASSLGRGGGTDTQY
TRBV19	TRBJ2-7	ASLGQGAPYEQY
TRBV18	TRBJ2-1	ASSPSGDEQF
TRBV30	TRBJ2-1	AWRSSSYNEQF
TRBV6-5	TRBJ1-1	ASSSHGGPTEAF
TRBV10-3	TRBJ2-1	AISGTSGSYNEQF
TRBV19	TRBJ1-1	ASSTGTGGTEAF
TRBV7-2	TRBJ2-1	ASSPKVTSGADYLNEQF
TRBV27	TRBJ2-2	ASQFRTGGLEDTGELF
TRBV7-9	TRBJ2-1	ASSLGGHYNEQF
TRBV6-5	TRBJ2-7	ASSERHSYEQY
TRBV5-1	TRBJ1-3	ASSLGGTGNGNTIY
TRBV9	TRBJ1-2	ASSVDRGGGGYT
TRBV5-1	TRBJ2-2	ASSENPPGQGAGELF
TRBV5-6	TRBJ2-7	ASSPGTSGRLHSYEQY
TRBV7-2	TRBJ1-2	ASSASGQGVAGYT